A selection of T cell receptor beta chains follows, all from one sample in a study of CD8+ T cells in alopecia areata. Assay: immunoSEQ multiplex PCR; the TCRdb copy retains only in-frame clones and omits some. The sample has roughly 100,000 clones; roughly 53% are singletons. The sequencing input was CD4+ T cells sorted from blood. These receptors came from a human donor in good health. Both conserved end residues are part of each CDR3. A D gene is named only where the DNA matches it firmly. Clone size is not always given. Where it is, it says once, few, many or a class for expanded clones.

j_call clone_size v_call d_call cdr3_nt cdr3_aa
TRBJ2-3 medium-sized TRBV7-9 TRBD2 TGTGCCAGCAGCCCTAGCGGGGACGGCACAGATACGCAGTATTTT CASSPSGDGTDTQYF
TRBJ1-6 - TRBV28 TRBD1 TGTGCCAGCACCTCTGCGACAGGGGTCTCATCACCCCTCCACTTT CASTSATGVSSPLHF
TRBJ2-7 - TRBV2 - TGTGCCAGCAGTTTTGCCCAGGGATCCTACGAGCAGTACTTC CASSFAQGSYEQYF
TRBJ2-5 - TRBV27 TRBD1 TGTGCCAGCAGTCGGGACAGGGAAGAGACCCAGTACTTC CASSRDREETQYF
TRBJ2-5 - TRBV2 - TGTGCCAGCAGTGTAGAGGGAGCAGAGACCCAGTACTTC CASSVEGAETQYF
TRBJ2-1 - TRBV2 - TGTGCCAGCAGTGAAGCCAGAGGGCAGCTGGGGATCTTC CASSEARGQLGIF
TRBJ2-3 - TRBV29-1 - TGCAGCATCCGGGACAGCACAGATACGCAGTATTTT CSIRDSTDTQYF
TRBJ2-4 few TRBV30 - TGTGCCTGGAAGACCCCCCTAGCCAAAAACATTCAGTACTTC CAWKTPLAKNIQYF
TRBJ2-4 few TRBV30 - TGTGCCTGGAGTGTACAGGGACAAAACATTCAGTACTTC CAWSVQGQNIQYF
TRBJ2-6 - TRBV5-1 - TGCGCCAGCAGCTTGGCGACAGCTGGGGCCAACGTCCTGACTTTC CASSLATAGANVLTF
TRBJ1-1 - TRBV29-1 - TGCAGCGTCAACAGGGCGAACACTGAAGCTTTCTTT CSVNRANTEAFF
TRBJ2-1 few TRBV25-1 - TGTGCCAGCAGTATCAGGGCCAATGAGCAGTTCTTC CASSIRANEQFF
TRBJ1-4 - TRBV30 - TGTGCCTGGAGCGCCGGAGGGATGGATTCTGAAAAACTGTTTTTT CAWSAGGMDSEKLFF
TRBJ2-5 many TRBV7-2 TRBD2 TGTGCCAGCAGCGCGGGAGGCCAAGAGACCCAGTACTTC CASSAGGQETQYF
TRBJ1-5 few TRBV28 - TGTGCCAGCAGAATCCATTGGAATCAGCCCCAGCATTTT CASRIHWNQPQHF
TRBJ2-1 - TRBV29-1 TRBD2 TGCAGCGTGGCGGGACTAGCGGGGGTGAGCCGGTTCTTC CSVAGLAGVSRFF
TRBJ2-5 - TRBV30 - TGTGCCTGGAGTGGGTGGGCCCAAGAGACCCAGTACTTC CAWSGWAQETQYF
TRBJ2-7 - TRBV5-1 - TGCGCCAGCAGCTCCCTCCCCACGATCTACGAGCAGTACTTC CASSSLPTIYEQYF
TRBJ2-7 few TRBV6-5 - TGTGCCAGCAGTTTCACGTCGGGCGAGCAGTACTTC CASSFTSGEQYF
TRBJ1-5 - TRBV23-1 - TGCGCCAGCAGTCAAATAGGGCAGGAGGTCAATCAGCCCCAGCATTTT CASSQIGQEVNQPQHF
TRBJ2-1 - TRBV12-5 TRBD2 TGTGCTAGTGGTTTGGTACACACTAGCGGGGGGGCCGGGGGCCAGGAGCAGTTCTTC CASGLVHTSGGAGGQEQFF
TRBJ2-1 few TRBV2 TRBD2 TGTGCCAGCAGTGAAGCGCTTATTAGCGGGGGGCCTAAAGTATACAATGAGCAGTTCTTC CASSEALISGGPKVYNEQFF
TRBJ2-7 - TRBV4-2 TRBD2 TGTGCCAGCAGCCAGGCGACGACTAGCCTCGAGCAGTACTTC CASSQATTSLEQYF
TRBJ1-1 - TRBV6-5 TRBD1 TGTGCCAGCAGTTCCTCCGGGACAGTGAACACTGAAGCTTTCTTT CASSSSGTVNTEAFF
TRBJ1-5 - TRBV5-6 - TGTGCCAGCAGCTCACGGGGCCCCGAACAGCCCCAGCATTTT CASSSRGPEQPQHF
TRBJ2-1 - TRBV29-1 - TGCAGCTCCGGGGGAAGCTCCTACAATGAGCAGTTCTTC CSSGGSSYNEQFF
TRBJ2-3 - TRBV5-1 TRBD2 TGCGCCAGCAGCTTGGGCCAGGGAGGGTCCACAGATACGCAGTATTTT CASSLGQGGSTDTQYF
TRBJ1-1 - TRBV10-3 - TGTGCCATCATGACGTTGGAGGGCACTGAAGCTTTCTTT CAIMTLEGTEAFF
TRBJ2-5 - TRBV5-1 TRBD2 TGCGCCAGCAGCGAGACGACGCGGGGGGGCATACAAGAGACCCAGTACTTC CASSETTRGGIQETQYF
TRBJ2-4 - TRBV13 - TGTGCCAGCAGCTTAGCGGGGGGCTCAAACATTCAGTACTTC CASSLAGGSNIQYF
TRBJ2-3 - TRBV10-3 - TGTGCCATCAGTGAAAAGGGGGATAAGGGAGATACGCAGTATTTT CAISEKGDKGDTQYF
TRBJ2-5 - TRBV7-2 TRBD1 TGTGCCAGCAGCATATCCGGGACAGGGGTTGGTAAGACCCAGTACTTC CASSISGTGVGKTQYF
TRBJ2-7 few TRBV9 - TGTGCCAGCAGCGTAGGTCCCTTCGGGGGGACAGCCTACGAGCAGTACTTC CASSVGPFGGTAYEQYF
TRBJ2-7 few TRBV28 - TGTGCCAGCAGTCTTTTGTACGAGCAGTACTTC CASSLLYEQYF
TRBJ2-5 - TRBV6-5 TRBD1 TGTGCCAGCAGTTTCCGGGACAGGAAAGAGACCCAGTACTTC CASSFRDRKETQYF
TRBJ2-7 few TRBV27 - TGTGCCAGCAGCCGTTTGAACAGGGAGTCCTACGAGCAGTACTTC CASSRLNRESYEQYF
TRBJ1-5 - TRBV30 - TGTGCCTGGGGGAATAGCAATCAGCCCCAGCATTTT CAWGNSNQPQHF